These 12 T cell receptor beta chains share one sample of origin, sequenced in a study of shared clonotypes between healthy human individuals. CD45RO negativity and positive selection for CCR7 defined naive CD8 cells, a population that excluded terminally differentiated effector memory CD45RA+ cells. The method was immunoSEQ multiplex PCR; TCRdb's version includes in-frame clones alone and lacks a portion of them. The sample records about 2.2 million clones, over 85% being singletons. The material sequenced was naive CD8+ T cells from PBMCs. The receptors shown here come from a young man in good health. Some clones in this sample may be carry-over from other donors' samples.

V gene TRBV4-1 combines with J gene TRBJ1-2, with D maybe TRBD1 (6 bases). V lost 4 bases and J lost 4, with 10 bases in between. The CDR3 sequence is 13 residues long. Germline assignment: CDR1 MGHRA and CDR2 YSYEKL. The CDR3 nucleotides are TGCGCCAGCAGCCCCCACAGGGCCTATGGCTACACCTTC. It specifies CASSPHRAYGYTF.

The rearrangement uses TRBV13 and TRBJ1-5, with D perhaps matching TRBD1 (6 bases). Germline lookup yields CDR1 PRHDT and CDR2 FYEKMQ (reference sequence). The CDR3 spans 16 residues. Trimming stripped 2 bases from V and 4 bases from J, with 15 bases between. CDR3 amino acids: CASSLSQGRWNQPQHF. The CDR3 DNA follows: TGTGCCAGCAGCTTAAGCCAGGGGCGATGGAATCAGCCCCAGCATTTT.

The chain employs TRBV7-2 and TRBJ1-5, with 7 bases that match TRBD1. The CDR3 spans 15 residues. Germline trimming cut 4 bases from V and 5 bases from J; bases unmatched to any gene: 8. Germline V gives CDR1 SGHTA, CDR2 FQGNSA. In nucleotides, the CDR3 is TGTGCCAGCAGCTCTCCGGGACAGCCGTATCAGCCCCAGCATTTT. Its protein is CASSSPGQPYQPQHF.

The chain couples TRBV5-5 to TRBJ2-7, with 9 nucleotides matching TRBD2. The germline gives CDR1 SGHKS, CDR2 YYEKEE (reference sequence). The CDR3 sequence is 15 residues long. The trim removed 4 bases at V and 2 bases at J, leaving 7 bases unmatched. The CDR3 sequence is CASSPRASGTYEQYF. CDR3 nucleotides: TGTGCCAGCAGCCCACGCGCTAGCGGGACCTACGAGCAGTACTTC.

The chain has TRBV7-9 and TRBJ2-7, with 9 bases matching TRBD1. The CDR3 consists of 15 residues. The V gene end was trimmed by 4 bases and the J gene end by 4 bases; junction bases not matched to a gene: 8. Per the germline V gene, CDR1 is SEHNR and CDR2 is FQNEAQ (reference sequence). The CDR3 protein is CASSSDLQGAYEQYF. Written as DNA, the CDR3 is TGTGCCAGCAGCTCTGATCTACAGGGGGCTTACGAGCAGTACTTC.

This chain connects TRBV9 to TRBJ2-1; TRBD2 might be the D (6 bases). Germline values: CDR1 SGDLS, CDR2 YYNGEE. Between the trimmed V and J ends, which lost 2 bases and 7 bases, there was a span of 16 bases. The CDR3 totals 15 residues. The CDR3 nucleotides are TGTGCCAGCAGCGTTACCCGGGGACTGGGGAATGAGCAGTTCTTC. Its protein is CASSVTRGLGNEQFF.

The chain is built from TRBV19 and TRBJ1-4; no reliable D call. The germline CDR1 and CDR2 sequences are LNHDA and SQIVND (reference sequence). Trimming left V 4 bases short and J 6 bases short, with 15 bases between. The CDR3 is 15 amino acids. The CDR3 DNA is TGTGCCAGTAGTAGGCGAGTAGTCCTCGATGAAAAACTGTTTTTT. Amino acids: CASSRRVVLDEKLFF.

This chain joins TRBV27 and TRBJ2-7; TRBD1 matches 7 bases. V lost 5 bases, J lost 0 bases, and 4 bases stayed unmatched. From germline, CDR1 is MNHEY and CDR2 SMNVEV (reference sequence). The CDR3 is 14 amino acids. CDR3 sequence reads: CASSGGQSSYEQYF. Written as DNA, the CDR3 is TGTGCCAGCAGTGGGGGACAGAGCTCCTACGAGCAGTACTTC.

CDR3 sequence (DNA): TGTGCCAGCAGCTTTCAACTAGCGGGAGTTGTAGAGACCCAGTACTTC. It translates to CASSFQLAGVVETQYF. This sequence joins TRBV7-8 and TRBJ2-5, with TRBD2 matching over 11 bases. The germline V gene encodes CDR1 SGHVS and CDR2 FQNEAQ. After removal of 3 bases from V and 4 bases from J, the junction contained 7 bases not matched to a gene. This CDR3 is built from 16 residues.

In this sample, this clone turned up a few times. J is TRBJ1-5 and V is TRBV7-6; D gene ambiguous. Deletions cut 4 bases from V and 4 bases from J, with 8 bases between. Germline V gene sequence: CDR1 SGHVS, CDR2 FNYEAQ. The CDR3 spans 13 residues. CDR3 in amino acids: CASSYGRNQPQHF. The CDR3, as DNA: TGTGCCAGCAGCTACGGACGAAATCAGCCCCAGCATTTT.

The CDR3 nucleotides read TGCAGCGCCCGACTAGCGGGTCCCTACGAGCAGTACTTC. This sequence encodes CSARLAGPYEQYF. The V call is TRBV29-1, the J call TRBJ2-7, with 10 nucleotides matching TRBD2. The germline V gene encodes CDR1 SQVTM and CDR2 ANQGSEA. The CDR3 totals 13 residues. V lost 7 bases, J lost 2 bases, and 5 bases stayed unmatched.

The CDR3 here is CASSQGQTVNTEAFF. CDR3 in DNA: TGTGCCAGCAGCCAGGGACAGACAGTGAACACTGAAGCTTTCTTT. The chain is built from TRBV7-9 and TRBJ1-1; 7 nucleotides agree with TRBD1. CDR1 and CDR2 (germline): SEHNR, FQNEAQ (reference sequence). Unmatched junction bases numbered 6, after V lost 5 bases and J lost 0 bases. There are 15 residues in the CDR3. Full variable domain (rest looked up from reference TRBV7-9 and TRBJ1-1): DTGVSQNPRHKITKRGQNVTFRCDPISEHNRLYWYRQTLGQGPEFLTYFQNEAQLEKSRLLSDRFSAERPKGSFSTLEIQRTEQGDSAMYLCASSQGQTVNTEAFFGQGTRLTVV.